Sequencing of this T cell receptor (beta chain) was carried out in a study of cytomegalovirus exposure and HLA in healthy donors. In regard to this clone: Its antigen remains unknown.

Study-level points and caveats: Later on, an analysis showed TCR association rates differing by HLA locus, with DRB1 the most and HLA-C the fewest.

13 Jbeta primers and 60 Vbeta primers were used for the PCR. Some clones are missing from TCRdb's copy, which holds only in-frame ones; the method was immunoSEQ multiplex PCR. The sample contains 100,000 to 150,000 clones, just under 75% of which appear only once. Trimming took 1 base from V and 1 from J, leaving 11 bases between them. Germline CDR1 reads MDHEN; CDR2 reads SYDVKM. The CDR3 is made up of 15 amino acids. This chain uses TRBV28 with TRBJ2-7; D is undetermined. The sequence was collected from a middle-aged man in good health and CMV-seropositive. Material for sequencing was PBMCs. The CDR3 DNA follows: TGTGCCAGCAGTTTATATAGAGGTGGGTCCTACGAGCAGTACTTC. Translated, it gives CASSLYRGGSYEQYF.